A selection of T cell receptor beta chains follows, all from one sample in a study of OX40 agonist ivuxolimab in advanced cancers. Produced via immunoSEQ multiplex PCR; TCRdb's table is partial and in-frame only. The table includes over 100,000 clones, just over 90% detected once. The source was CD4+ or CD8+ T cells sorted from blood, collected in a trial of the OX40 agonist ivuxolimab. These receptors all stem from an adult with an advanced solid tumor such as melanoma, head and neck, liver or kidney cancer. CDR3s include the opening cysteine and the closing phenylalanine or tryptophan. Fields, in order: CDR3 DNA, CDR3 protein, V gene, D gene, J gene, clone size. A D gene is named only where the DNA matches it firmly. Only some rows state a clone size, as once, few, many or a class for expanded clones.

TGTGCCAGCAGCTTAAATCCAAGGGACACGAGGAACACCATATATTTT CASSLNPRDTRNTIYF TRBV5-6 - TRBJ1-3 -
TGTGCCAGCTCAGCGTATAGCACAGATACGCAGTATTTT CASSAYSTDTQYF TRBV18 - TRBJ2-3 -
TGTGCCAGCAGCTTATATGGCCTAGCGGGGTCCGGGGAGCTGTTTTTT CASSLYGLAGSGELFF TRBV7-9 TRBD2 TRBJ2-2 -
TGTGCCAGCAGTGCGGGGGGCTGGAATCAGCCCCAGCATTTT CASSAGGWNQPQHF TRBV6-5 - TRBJ1-5 -
TGTGCCAGTAGTCCATCAGGACAGGGGAGAAATACGCAGTATTTT CASSPSGQGRNTQYF TRBV19 TRBD1 TRBJ2-3 -
TGCGCCAGCAGCTTGGGTTTTACCCGGAGCAGGGCCGCTGACTACACCTTC CASSLGFTRSRAADYTF TRBV5-1 - TRBJ1-2 -
TGTGCCAGCAGCTTATCTAGCGTCGGGGAGCTGTTTTTT CASSLSSVGELFF TRBV7-3 - TRBJ2-2 -
TGTGCCAGCAGCTCGGACTGGGGGGAGACCCAGTACTTC CASSSDWGETQYF TRBV6-1 - TRBJ2-5 once
TGTGCCAGCAGAAGACAGGGCACAGATACGCAGTATTTT CASRRQGTDTQYF TRBV6-5 - TRBJ2-3 once
TGTGCCAGCAGCACCTCGATAGCGCGCACGGGGGATACGCAGTATTTT CASSTSIARTGDTQYF TRBV7-2 - TRBJ2-3 -
TGTGCCAGCAGTTTCCCCAGGGGTATGAGCACTGAAGCTTTCTTT CASSFPRGMSTEAFF TRBV28 - TRBJ1-1 -
TGTGCCAGCTCCTTCGGACTAGCGGAGAACACCGGGGAGCTGTTTTTT CASSFGLAENTGELFF TRBV18 TRBD2 TRBJ2-2 once
TGTGCCAGCAGCGAAGGAACTAGAAGAGAGCAGTACTTC CASSEGTRREQYF TRBV7-2 - TRBJ2-7 few
TGTGCCAGCAGCTCGAGAGGGGGTCAGCCCCAGCATTTT CASSSRGGQPQHF TRBV7-3 - TRBJ1-5 -